This TCR beta chain originates from a study of regulatory T cells in long-lasting Graves disease. As to time point: newly diagnosed GD, antithyroid drugs for less than 3 months. The TCR library used RNA extracted from PBMCs. The EDTA tubes were filled with approximately 10 milliliters of drawn peripheral blood. Both iRepertoire HTBI primers and Arm-PCR of CDR3 regions were used to build the TCR beta libraries. TCRdb passed the multiplex PCR reads through MiXCR, listing each CDR3 protein once. Of 400,000 to 650,000 distinct CDR3 sequences detected, about 16% appear once; the ten largest clones hold around 25%. The sample holds a few counts of this clonotype. V shed 6 bases and J shed 3 bases, with 12 bases lying between them. Germline CDR1 is SGHRS and CDR2 is YFSETQ. This CDR3 contains 14 residues. The same data also went into a second study, on T cells in Graves' hyperthyroidism and ophthalmopathy. This second report adds: The study used the HTBI primer set for a first-round RT-PCR of the TCR CDR3.

V usage is TRBV5-1 and J usage is TRBJ2-2, with D perhaps TRBD1 (5 bases). Specimen: peripheral blood mononuclear cells (PBMCs), collected at new diagnosis, from a patient treated with antithyroid drugs. This TCR derives from a woman aged 40-65 years with Graves disease. The CDR3 DNA follows: TGCGCCAGCATGCGACAGTCTCACACCGGGGAGCTGTTTTTT. This encodes CASMRQSHTGELFF.